What follows are 32 T cell receptor beta chains derived from one specimen sequenced in a study of CD8+ T cells in alopecia areata. As the sequencing template, cDNA was produced by extracting RNA and reverse transcribing it. The protocol was immunoSEQ multiplex PCR, while the TCRdb copy is restricted to in-frame clones and leaves out a portion. The table shows tens of thousands of clones, with over 70% occurring only once. Treatment of the sample: oral pan-JAK inhibitor, 5-10 mg twice daily. The sequenced sample was CD8+ T cells sorted from blood, obtained at approximately week 45, from a patient treated with tofacitinib. Receptors originate from a human donor with alopecia areata.

This chain links TRBV7-3 with TRBJ1-1, with D maybe TRBD1 (5 bases). The CDR3 has 14 residues. Deletions cut 7 bases from V and 6 bases from J, with 18 bases between. The germline gives CDR1 SGHTA, CDR2 FQGTGA. CDR3 residues: CASKAVSGDAEAFF. In DNA, the CDR3 is TGTGCCAGCAAGGCTGTCTCCGGGGACGCTGAAGCTTTCTTT.

The genes are TRBV10-3 and TRBJ1-2; D is undetermined. Germline CDR1 reads ENHRY; CDR2 reads SYGVKD. Trimming removed 3 bases at V and 1 base at J, with 12 bases between. The CDR3 spans 15 residues. The CDR3 DNA reads as TGTGCCATCAGTGAAAATCTTGGGGATAACTATGGCTACACCTTC. It encodes CAISENLGDNYGYTF.

The chain carries TRBV6-6 and TRBJ1-2, with 7 bases identical to TRBD1. The CDR3 is 16 residues long. Germline V lookup: CDR1 MNHNY, CDR2 SVGAGI (reference sequence). The V and J ends lost 1 base and 4 bases, in that order; junction bases with no gene match: 9. The CDR3, as DNA: TGTGCCAGCAGTTACTTAAGGCCCGGACAGGCCTATGGCTACACCTTC. It encodes CASSYLRPGQAYGYTF.

This clone has just a few counts. The chain uses TRBV14 and TRBJ1-1, with TRBD1 identical over 9 bases. J lost 4 bases, V lost 3 bases, and 9 bases had no gene match. The CDR3 is made up of 16 amino acids. Germline V gene sequence: CDR1 SGHDN, CDR2 FVKESK. CDR3 sequence reads: CASSHRDRAQGTEAFF. The DNA for the CDR3 is TGTGCCAGCAGCCACCGGGACAGGGCTCAAGGCACTGAAGCTTTCTTT.

The V call is TRBV15, the J call TRBJ2-7, with D perhaps TRBD1 (5 bases). V lost 3 bases to trimming and J lost 3 bases, with 18 bases between them. The CDR3 is 16 amino acids. Per germline, CDR1 LNHNV and CDR2 YYDKDF (reference sequence). CDR3 DNA: TGTGCCACCAGCAGTGCAGGGAACCACATGAACTACGAGCAGTACTTC. Its protein is CATSSAGNHMNYEQYF. Full variable domain (missing parts from reference TRBV15 and TRBJ2-7): DAMVIQNPRYQVTQFGKPVTLSCSQTLNHNVMYWYQQKSSQAPKLLFHYYDKDFNNEADTPDNFQSRRPNTSFCFLDIRSPGLGDTAMYLCATSSAGNHMNYEQYFGPGTRLTVT.

The chain joins TRBV11-2 to TRBJ2-7; either TRBD1 or TRBD2 may fit D (5 bases each). The CDR3 covers 11 residues. The ends were cut back, 9 bases at V and 4 bases at J, with 10 bases in the middle. CDR1 and CDR2 (germline): SGHAT, FQNNGV. The CDR3 sequence: CASEGLYEQYF. The CDR3, as DNA: TGTGCCAGTGAGGGGCTATACGAGCAGTACTTC.

The rearrangement joins TRBV9 to TRBJ2-3; D gene ambiguous. CDR1 is SGDLS and CDR2 is YYNGEE in the germline V gene. Trimming took off 0 bases at V and 2 bases at J, with 7 bases between the two ends. CDR3 length: 14 residues. CDR3 sequence reads: CASSVAIYTDTQYF. In DNA, the CDR3 is TGTGCCAGCAGCGTAGCTATCTACACAGATACGCAGTATTTT.

The V gene is TRBV7-2, the J gene TRBJ1-4; 8 nucleotides match TRBD1. The CDR3 sequence is 15 residues long. Looked up from germline, CDR1 is SGHTA and CDR2 is FQGNSA. The V and J ends lost 5 bases and 7 bases, in that order; junction bases with no gene match: 9. CDR3 amino acids: CASSIGQGGVEKLFF. As DNA, the CDR3 is TGTGCCAGCAGCATTGGACAGGGAGGAGTTGAAAAACTGTTTTTT. Variable domain in full (rest from reference TRBV7-2 and TRBJ1-4): GAGVSQSPSNKVTEKGKDVELRCDPISGHTALYWYRQSLGQGLEFLIYFQGNSAPDKSGLPSDRFSAERTGGSVSTLTIQRTQQEDSAVYLCASSIGQGGVEKLFFGSGTQLSVL.

In nucleotides, the CDR3 is TGTGCCAGCAGCCCACCTGGGAGAGGGGCGAGCACAGATACGCAGTATTTT. Amino acid sequence: CASSPPGRGASTDTQYF. The chain has TRBV7-6 and TRBJ2-3; D could derive from TRBD1 or TRBD2 (5 bases each). The V and J ends lost 5 bases and 0 bases respectively, with 18 bases between them. CDR3 size: 17 residues. Per germline, CDR1 SGHVS and CDR2 FNYEAQ.

The chain links TRBV13 to TRBJ2-7; D is possibly TRBD1 or TRBD2 (5 bases each). V shed 2 bases and J shed 2 bases, with 16 bases lying between them. Germline V gene sequence: CDR1 PRHDT, CDR2 FYEKMQ (reference sequence). The CDR3 is 16 amino acids. CDR3: CASSLSRREHAYEQYF. The CDR3 coding sequence is TGTGCCAGCAGCTTAAGTCGCAGGGAGCACGCCTACGAGCAGTACTTC.

V and J are TRBV11-3 and TRBJ2-1; 7 nucleotides line up with TRBD1. The length of the CDR3 is 15 residues. Germline V gene data show CDR1 as SGHNT and CDR2 as YENEEA. With 4 bases clipped from V and 6 bases from J, the junction kept 9 bases outside the gene matches. CDR3 bases: TGTGCCAGCAGCTCAGACAGGGTATTGGGCAATGAGCAGTTCTTC. Amino acid sequence: CASSSDRVLGNEQFF.

The CDR3 sequence: CASSVHAGGEQYF. For the CDR3, the DNA is TGTGCCAGCAGCGTCCACGCGGGGGGCGAGCAGTACTTC. The gene calls are TRBV7-3 and TRBJ2-7; 8 nucleotides match TRBD2. This CDR3 region has 13 residues. Losses at the gene ends were 5 bases for V and 6 bases for J; bases not matched to a gene: 6. Germline CDR1 reads SGHTA; CDR2 reads FQGTGA.

The CDR3 reads CASSLSMGEKNYGYTF. The DNA for the CDR3 is TGTGCCAGCAGTTTATCGATGGGGGAGAAAAACTATGGCTACACCTTC. This rearrangement joins TRBV27 to TRBJ1-2; perhaps TRBD1 as D (5 bases). Germline lookup yields CDR1 MNHEY and CDR2 SMNVEV (reference sequence). The CDR3 loop spans 16 amino acids. Trimming pared 0 bases from V and 2 bases from J, leaving 13 bases between.

The chain joins TRBV7-9 to TRBJ1-6; D is unclear. V was cut by 0 bases and J by 0 bases, with 6 bases left in between. The germline gives CDR1 SEHNR, CDR2 FQNEAQ (reference sequence). The CDR3 contains 16 residues. The CDR3 loop reads CASSLAKSSYNSPLHF. The DNA of the CDR3 is TGTGCCAGCAGCTTAGCGAAGAGCTCCTATAATTCACCCCTCCACTTT.

The gene calls are TRBV2 and TRBJ2-2; D not certain. V was trimmed by 6 bases and J by 6 bases, leaving 8 bases between them. Germline V CDR1 and CDR2: SNHLY, FYNNEI. The CDR3 has 12 residues. The DNA for the CDR3 is TGTGCCAGCAGGGAATCCCCCGGGGAGCTGTTTTTT. Translation gives CASRESPGELFF.

In this sample, this clone turned up once. The CDR3 reads CASSPRTGDGYTF. For the CDR3, the DNA is TGTGCCAGCAGCCCCAGGACAGGGGATGGCTACACCTTC. The chain couples TRBV9 to TRBJ1-2; TRBD1 matches at 9 bases. Trimming cost V 4 bases and J 6 bases; bases outside gene matches: 4. The CDR3 has 13 residues. Germline CDR1 and CDR2: SGDLS and YYNGEE.

The CDR3 here is CASSGGSGRGSGYTF. The CDR3 DNA follows: TGTGCCAGCAGTGGCGGGTCGGGAAGGGGGAGTGGCTACACCTTC. This chain links TRBV2 with TRBJ1-2, with a weak D call TRBD1 (6 bases). V shed 4 bases and J shed 7 bases, with 19 bases lying between them. Germline V CDR1 and CDR2: SNHLY, FYNNEI. The CDR3 is made up of 15 amino acids.

This clone was counted a single time. The rearrangement joins TRBV30 to TRBJ2-7; the D gene is possibly TRBD1 (6 bases). From germline, CDR1 is GTSNPN and CDR2 SVGIG (reference sequence). The V end lost 3 bases, the J end lost 3 bases, and 12 bases lay between the germline ends. This CDR3 has 13 residues. The CDR3 nucleotides read TGTGCCTGGAGCCCTAACAGGGTCTACGAGCAGTACTTC. This encodes CAWSPNRVYEQYF.

The gene calls are TRBV27 and TRBJ2-3; 7 bases agree with TRBD1. Germline V gene data show CDR1 as MNHEY and CDR2 as SMNVEV (reference sequence). Unmatched junction bases numbered 8, after V lost 1 base and J lost 1 base. This CDR3 is built from 17 residues. CDR3 nucleotides: TGTGCCAGCAGTTTATACTTGAGCGACAGGGGCACAGATACGCAGTATTTT. As protein: CASSLYLSDRGTDTQYF.

This chain uses TRBV28 with TRBJ1-1, with a possible D match to TRBD1 (6 bases). The CDR3 extends over 15 amino acids. V was cut by 6 bases and J by 0 bases, with 14 bases left in between. Germline V lookup: CDR1 MDHEN, CDR2 SYDVKM. The CDR3 reads CASSPWTDLNTEAFF. CDR3 DNA: TGTGCCAGCAGCCCATGGACAGATTTGAACACTGAAGCTTTCTTT.

V usage is TRBV7-3 and J usage is TRBJ2-3, with D possibly matching TRBD2 (5 bases). V lost 5 bases to trimming and J lost 2 bases, with 17 bases between them. Germline V lookup: CDR1 SGHTA, CDR2 FQGTGA. The CDR3 is made up of 16 amino acids. This CDR3 reads CASSPTGGGVTDTQYF. The CDR3 DNA follows: TGTGCCAGCAGCCCAACCGGAGGTGGGGTCACAGATACGCAGTATTTT.

J is TRBJ1-2 and V is TRBV9, with D maybe TRBD1 (5 bases). CDR3 length equals 13 residues. Trimming shortened V by 3 bases and J by 8 bases, and 14 bases separated the two germline ends. CDR1 and CDR2 (germline): SGDLS, YYNGEE. The CDR3 here is CASSGNLREGYTF. The CDR3 DNA reads TGTGCCAGCAGCGGTAATCTCAGGGAAGGCTACACCTTC. Drawing the rest from reference TRBV9 and TRBJ1-2, the complete variable domain is DSGVTQTPKHLITATGQRVTLRCSPRSGDLSVYWYQQSLDQGLQFLIQYYNGEERAKGNILERFSAQQFPDLHSELNLSSLELGDSALYFCASSGNLREGYTFGSGTRLTVV.

The V and J genes are TRBV5-1 and TRBJ1-5; D is ambiguous. The CDR3 totals 13 residues. The V gene lost 7 bases and the J gene lost 0 bases, with 8 bases spanning the gap. CDR1 is SGHRS and CDR2 is YFSETQ in the germline V gene. In DNA, the CDR3 is TGCGCCAGCGGTGGGGTTAGCAATCAGCCCCAGCATTTT. Translated: CASGGVSNQPQHF.

In this sample, this clone turned up once. CDR3 in amino acids: CASSSPGQNVYEQYF. Here the CDR3 DNA reads TGTGCCAGCAGTTCGCCGGGACAAAATGTCTACGAGCAGTACTTC. This rearrangement joins TRBV6-5 to TRBJ2-7; D possibly corresponds to TRBD1 (6 bases). Trimming removed 4 bases at V and 3 bases at J, with 16 bases between. The CDR3 covers 15 residues. CDR1 and CDR2 (germline): MNHEY, SVGAGI.

The V call is TRBV7-9, the J call TRBJ1-2; D gene uncertain. The CDR3 has 14 residues. Germline V CDR1 and CDR2: SEHNR, FQNEAQ (reference sequence). The V gene lost 8 bases and the J gene lost 0 bases, with 13 bases spanning the gap. CDR3 sequence: CASYGSVPNYGYTF. CDR3 nucleotide sequence: TGTGCCAGCTACGGCAGTGTACCTAACTATGGCTACACCTTC.

V gene TRBV5-6 combines with J gene TRBJ2-3; no firm D call. V was cut by 4 bases and J by 2 bases, with 14 bases left in between. CDR1 and CDR2 (germline): SGHDT, YYEEEE. The CDR3 runs 15 residues. The CDR3 DNA reads as TGTGCCAGCAGCCCACCGGACCGACCCACAGATACGCAGTATTTT. This sequence encodes CASSPPDRPTDTQYF.

Only one count was recorded for this clone. The V gene is TRBV12-5, the J gene TRBJ2-5; no firm D call. CDR1 and CDR2 from the germline V gene are LGHNT and FRNRAP. V was pared by 1 base and J by 2 bases, with 14 bases between. The CDR3 has 16 amino acids. In DNA, the CDR3 is TGTGCTAGTGGTTTGGACCCCTTGTGGCTACAAGAGACCCAGTACTTC. This gives the protein CASGLDPLWLQETQYF.

This clone was detected a few times. The CDR3: CASSRQGGTYEQYF. The CDR3 DNA follows: TGTGCCAGCAGCCGACAGGGAGGGACCTACGAGCAGTACTTC. The rearrangement uses TRBV7-9 and TRBJ2-7; D tentatively fits TRBD1 or TRBD2 (7 bases each). Deletions cut 5 bases from V and 2 bases from J, with 13 bases between. Germline-derived CDR1 and CDR2 are SEHNR and FQNEAQ (reference sequence). This CDR3 contains 14 residues.

This clone was picked up a small number of times. The genes are TRBV7-2 and TRBJ1-5, with a weak D call TRBD1 (5 bases). Trimming removed 1 base at V and 1 base at J, with 11 bases between. This CDR3 region has 16 residues. CDR1 is SGHTA, CDR2 FQGNSA, per germline. The CDR3 sequence: CASSLEGPQSNQPQHF. Written as DNA, the CDR3 is TGTGCCAGCAGCTTAGAGGGGCCTCAGAGCAATCAGCCCCAGCATTTT.

The chain is built from TRBV7-8 and TRBJ1-6; tentatively, D is TRBD1 (6 bases). V was pared by 1 base and J by 7 bases, with 11 bases between. The CDR3 is 15 amino acids. Germline V gene data show CDR1 as SGHVS and CDR2 as FQNEAQ. For the CDR3, the DNA is TGTGCCAGCAGCTTAGGGTTCCAGGGGAATTCACCCCTCCACTTT. Translation gives CASSLGFQGNSPLHF. Together with reference TRBV7-8 and TRBJ1-6, the CDR3 gives the full variable domain: GAGVSQSPRYKVAKRGQDVALRCDPISGHVSLFWYQQALGQGPEFLTYFQNEAQLDKSGLPSDRFFAERPEGSVSTLKIQRTQQEDSAVYLCASSLGFQGNSPLHFGNGTRLTVT.

The chain couples TRBV2 to TRBJ2-1, with 10 bases aligning to TRBD2. This CDR3 is 17 amino acids long. The V segment lost 0 bases and the J segment 4 bases; nucleotides outside the gene matches: 6. Germline lookup yields CDR1 SNHLY and CDR2 FYNNEI. CDR3 region: CASSEAVRTSGYNEQFF. The CDR3 DNA reads TGTGCCAGCAGTGAAGCGGTGAGGACTAGCGGTTACAATGAGCAGTTCTTC.

This clone was recorded a few times. The J gene is TRBJ2-7, the V gene TRBV29-1, with 8 positions matching TRBD1. V was pared by 6 bases and J by 0 bases, with 10 bases of the junction left unmatched. Looked up from germline, CDR1 is SQVTM and CDR2 is ANQGSEA. The CDR3 is made up of 15 amino acids. The CDR3: CSVRTRDRPSYEQYF. CDR3 in DNA: TGCAGCGTCCGAACCCGGGACAGGCCCTCCTACGAGCAGTACTTC.